The source of this T cell receptor beta chain is a study of T cell repertoires in cytomegalovirus infection (dated 2019 in TCRdb). Study-level background: Peptide stimulations targeted recently identified HLA-C-restricted CMV epitopes, whose presentation resists viral immunomodulation, together with well-studied HLA-B-restricted epitopes. Donor HLA type was relevant to the analysis, because carriage of CMV infection together with the matching HLA type was indicated by public TCR beta signatures.

Paper-wide results and their limitations: In the ex vivo response, HLA-C-restricted CMV-specific TCR beta clonotypes were dominant, and in two of eight donors the single most frequent clonotype came from this HLA-C-restricted group. In both this cohort and an independent cohort of 352 donors, the cumulative frequency of public TCR beta family members distinguished carriers of CMV infection plus the relevant HLA type.

As for this clonotype: The antigen this receptor binds is unknown. Per-base qualities were not stored, and no clone one base away is much larger.

The treatment or condition label corresponds to: in vitro stimulation with specific CMV peptide epitopes to enrich CMV-specific T cells. The reads were generated on an Illumina HiSeq 1500. Using fastp trimming at Q25 and MiXCR clonotype assembly, TCRdb reanalyzed the public sequencing data and kept in-frame beta chains. Each CDR3 protein gets just one entry, which takes the most common genes and DNA from the rows behind it. The sample data list about 830,000 distinct CDR3 sequences, and approximately 32% of these were observed just once. Around 11% of the sample comes from the top ten. The germline V gene (reference sequence) provides CDR1 SEHNR and CDR2 FQNEAQ. V is cut by 1 base and J by 4 bases, and the space between the germline ends is 10 bases. Taken from cysteine to phenylalanine, the CDR3 has 14 residues. This entry keeps only the CDR3 DNA: 42 bases, framed from base 1.

The TCR originated in a human donor in good health (CMV status not recorded). Some clones in this sample may be carry-over from other donors' samples. Sequenced material: cultured CD8+ T cells from PBMCs, taken from culture after CMV antigen stimulation. The chain employs TRBV7-9 and TRBJ2-5, with the D gene not clear enough to name. The CDR3 protein is CASSLVSWGETQYF. In nucleotides, the sequence is TGTGCCAGCAGCTTAGTCAGCTGGGGAGAGACCCAGTACTTC.